What follows are 9 T cell receptor beta chains derived from one specimen sequenced in a study of ipilimumab plus nivolumab after autologous stem cell transplantation. Method: immunoSEQ multiplex PCR; TCRdb's copy keeps in-frame clones and lacks some. The table shows about 84,000 clones, with 75% to 85% occurring only once. Here the sequenced sample was PBMCs, taken in a trial of ipilimumab plus nivolumab as post-transplant consolidation. Receptor source: a male donor with diffuse large B-cell lymphoma.

Details on this clone: Other DNA sequences in this sample translate to the same CDR3. The chain uses TRBV27 and TRBJ1-4; D is ambiguous. The CDR3 is made up of 13 amino acids. Per the germline V gene, CDR1 is MNHEY and CDR2 is SMNVEV (reference sequence). V lost 6 bases and J 5 bases, leaving 10 bases between the germline ends. In DNA form, the CDR3 reads TGTGCCAGCAGCCTTCGAAGGAATGAAAAACTGTTTTTT. Translation: CASSLRRNEKLFF.

This chain links TRBV15 with TRBJ1-5; D may be TRBD1 (5 bases). V gave up 5 bases and J gave up 2 bases, with 16 bases separating them. The CDR3 sequence is 16 residues long. The V gene's germline CDR1 is LNHNV and CDR2 YYDKDF (reference sequence). The CDR3 is CATSVGRRGGNQPQHF. As DNA, the CDR3 is TGTGCCACCAGCGTTGGTAGAAGGGGAGGCAATCAGCCCCAGCATTTT.

The V and J genes are TRBV6-6 and TRBJ1-6; D is undetermined. The CDR3 is 15 amino acids. Germline CDR1 is MNHNY and CDR2 is SVGAGI (reference sequence). Trimming took 6 bases from V and 6 from J, leaving 15 bases between them. The CDR3 reads CASSSAQQANSPLHF. In DNA form, the CDR3 reads TGTGCCAGCAGCTCCGCTCAGCAGGCTAATTCACCCCTCCACTTT.

The chain links TRBV6-1 to TRBJ1-1; D is unresolved. This CDR3 contains 13 residues. The V end was cut by 1 base, the J end by 4 bases, with 7 bases between. Germline V gives CDR1 MNHNS, CDR2 SASEGT. This CDR3 is CASSEVRSTEAFF. CDR3 bases: TGTGCCAGCAGTGAAGTTCGGTCCACTGAAGCTTTCTTT.

The V and J genes are TRBV25-1 and TRBJ2-7; 11 bases map to TRBD2. The CDR3 sequence is 16 residues long. The germline V gene has CDR1 MGHDK and CDR2 SYGVNS. V was clipped by 2 bases and J by 3 bases; unmatched bases: 6. The CDR3 sequence: CASSEGLAGGSYEQYF. CDR3 DNA sequence: TGTGCCAGCAGTGAAGGACTAGCGGGTGGTAGCTACGAGCAGTACTTC.

For this clone: The sample carries other DNA sequences with the same CDR3. J is TRBJ2-3 and V is TRBV5-1, with D unclear. CDR1 SGHRS and CDR2 YFSETQ come from the germline V gene. CDR3 length: 14 residues. V dropped 0 bases and J dropped 3 bases, with 8 bases sitting between them. CDR3 loop: CASSLGGATDTQYF. The CDR3 DNA sequence: TGCGCCAGCAGCTTGGGGGGTGCGACAGATACGCAGTATTTT.

The chain uses TRBV6-4 and TRBJ2-3; D gene uncertain. The V gene's germline CDR1 is MRHNA and CDR2 SNTAGT. Deletions cut 4 bases from V and 7 bases from J, with 12 bases between. This CDR3 is built from 13 residues. As DNA, the CDR3 is TGTGCCAGCAGTGTAGAAGCCGGCCATACGCAGTATTTT. It codes for CASSVEAGHTQYF.

This chain links TRBV21-1 with TRBJ1-5. TRBV21-1 is annotated as a pseudogene. The CDR3 length is 14 residues. DNA of the CDR3: TGTGCCAGCAGCCCCCCGGGACTAAATCAGCCCCAGCATTTT. Translating it yields CASSPPGLNQPQHF.

CDR3 nucleotides: TGTGCCAGCAGTTGGGGGGGACCCAGACTACACAATGAGCAGTTCTTC. The encoded protein is CASSWGGPRLHNEQFF. This chain connects TRBV27 to TRBJ2-1; 7 positions match TRBD2. Germline trimming cut 4 bases from V and 5 bases from J; bases unmatched to any gene: 11. Germline-derived CDR1 and CDR2 are MNHEY and SMNVEV (reference sequence). CDR3 length: 16 amino acids.